The rows below give T cell receptor beta chains drawn from one sample of a study of blood T cell repertoires in COVID-19. TCRdb's table, derived via immunoSEQ multiplex PCR, lists solely in-frame clones and lacks some. The sample contains 250,000 or so clones, 80% to 90% of which appear only once. What was sequenced was PBMCs or T cells enriched from blood (not recorded which). All receptors derive from a woman in her forties or fifties who had been exposed to COVID-19. Each CDR3 is given with its conserved first and last residue. A D gene is named only where the DNA matches it firmly. Expanded clones are given a class, and other clones once, few, many or no size at all.

J,size,V,D,DNA,CDR3
TRBJ2-3,NA,TRBV7-2,TRBD2,TGTGCCAGCAAGGGAGTGGCGGGGGGGCAGGTCACAGATACGCAGTATTTT,CASKGVAGGQVTDTQYF
TRBJ1-3,NA,TRBV19,NA,TGTGCCAGTAGCCAGCAGGGGATTGCCCCATCTGGAAACACCATATATTTT,CASSQQGIAPSGNTIYF
TRBJ2-2,once,TRBV19,NA,TGTGCCAGTAGGAGGTCCAGGGGGGAAAAGAACACCGGGGAGCTGTTTTTT,CASRRSRGEKNTGELFF
TRBJ2-6,NA,TRBV2,NA,TGTGCCAGAGGACAGTCTGGGGCCAACGTCCTGACTTTC,CARGQSGANVLTF
TRBJ2-1,NA,TRBV6-5,TRBD1,TGTGCCAGCAGTAAGGACAGGGGGAACAATGAGCAGTTCTTC,CASSKDRGNNEQFF
TRBJ2-7,NA,TRBV2,TRBD1,TGTGCCAGCAGCCTGAACCCCACAGGGGTGGAACTCTACGAGCAGTACTTC,CASSLNPTGVELYEQYF
TRBJ1-2,few,TRBV12-3/TRBV12-4,NA,TGTGCCAGCTATAACCGAGGGAACTATGGCTACACCTTC,CASYNRGNYGYTF
TRBJ1-2,NA,TRBV2,NA,TGTGCCAGCAGCGAGCCGGGACAAGGAGGCTACACCTTC,CASSEPGQGGYTF
TRBJ2-7,NA,TRBV10-2,NA,TGCGCCAGCAGTGCCGCCTACGAGCAGTACTTC,CASSAAYEQYF
TRBJ1-1,NA,TRBV27,NA,TGTGCCAGCAGCCCCGATCTCGGGAGGCCTGAAGCTTTCTTT,CASSPDLGRPEAFF
TRBJ2-4,NA,TRBV19,TRBD2,TGTGCCAGTACCCCGGGACTAGCGGGGTCTCTAGCCAAAAACATTCAGTACTTC,CASTPGLAGSLAKNIQYF
TRBJ2-5,few,TRBV11-2,NA,TGTGCCAGCAGTCTCGGACAGAAACAAGAGACCCAGTACTTC,CASSLGQKQETQYF
TRBJ1-2,NA,TRBV19,TRBD1,TGTGCCAGTAGTCCGGACAGGGTGGAAGGCTACACCTTC,CASSPDRVEGYTF
TRBJ1-2,NA,TRBV14,NA,TGTGCCAGCAGCCAGCAACTCGGACAGTATGGCTACACCTTC,CASSQQLGQYGYTF
TRBJ2-7,NA,TRBV18,NA,TGTGCCAGCCAAGCGATACAGGGTGCCTACGAGCAGTACTTC,CASQAIQGAYEQYF
TRBJ2-7,NA,TRBV19,NA,TGTGCCAGTAGTAATGACGGGTCCTACGAGCAGTACTTC,CASSNDGSYEQYF
TRBJ2-3,NA,TRBV6-5,NA,TGTGCCAGCAGTTCCGGAGATACGCAGTATTTT,CASSSGDTQYF
TRBJ2-3,NA,TRBV28,NA,TGTGCCAGCAGTTTGGGCGGGCAGGGGCGTACAGATACGCAGTATTTT,CASSLGGQGRTDTQYF
TRBJ1-2,NA,TRBV19,NA,TGTGCCAGTAGTAGGGCAGGCCCTAACTATGGCTACACCTTC,CASSRAGPNYGYTF
TRBJ1-5,NA,TRBV15,NA,TGTGCCACCAGCAGAAGGGGAAATAGCAATCAGCCCCAGCATTTT,CATSRRGNSNQPQHF
TRBJ2-7,once,TRBV7-2,NA,TGTGCCAGCAGCCGGACTTCAGTAGGGCGGAGCTCCTACGAGCAGTACTTC,CASSRTSVGRSSYEQYF